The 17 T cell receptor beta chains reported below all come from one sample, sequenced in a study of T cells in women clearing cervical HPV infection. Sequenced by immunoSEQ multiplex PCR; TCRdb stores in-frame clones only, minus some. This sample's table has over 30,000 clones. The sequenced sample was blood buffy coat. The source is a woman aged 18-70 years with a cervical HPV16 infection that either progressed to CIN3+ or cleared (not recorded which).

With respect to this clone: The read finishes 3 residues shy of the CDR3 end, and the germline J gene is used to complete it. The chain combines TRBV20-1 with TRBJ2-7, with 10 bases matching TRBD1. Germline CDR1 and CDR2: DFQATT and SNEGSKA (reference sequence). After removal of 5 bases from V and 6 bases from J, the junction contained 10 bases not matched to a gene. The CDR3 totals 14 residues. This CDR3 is CSALPGQGIFEQYF. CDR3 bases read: TGCAGTGCTCTACCGGGACAGGGGATTTTCGAG.

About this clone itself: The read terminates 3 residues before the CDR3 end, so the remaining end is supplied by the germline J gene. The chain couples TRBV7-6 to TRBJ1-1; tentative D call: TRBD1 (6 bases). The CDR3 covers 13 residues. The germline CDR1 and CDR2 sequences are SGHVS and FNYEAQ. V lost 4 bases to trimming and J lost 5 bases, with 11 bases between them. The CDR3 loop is CASSSQDSTEAFF. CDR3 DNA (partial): TGTGCCAGCAGCTCCCAGGACAGTACTGAA.

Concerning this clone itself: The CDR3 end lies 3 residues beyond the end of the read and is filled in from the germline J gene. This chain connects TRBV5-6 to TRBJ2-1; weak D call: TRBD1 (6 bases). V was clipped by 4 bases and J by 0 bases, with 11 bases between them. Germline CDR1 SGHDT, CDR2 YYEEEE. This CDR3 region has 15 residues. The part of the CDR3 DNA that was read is TGTGCCAGCAGCCCAAGAGGGGGCTCCTACAATGAG. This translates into CASSPRGGSYNE. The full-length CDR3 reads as CASSPRGGSYNEQFF.

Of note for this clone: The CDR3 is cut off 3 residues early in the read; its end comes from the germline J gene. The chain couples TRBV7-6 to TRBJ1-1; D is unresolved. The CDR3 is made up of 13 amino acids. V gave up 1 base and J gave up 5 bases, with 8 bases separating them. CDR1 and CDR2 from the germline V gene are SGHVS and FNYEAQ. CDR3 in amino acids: CASSLEGRTEAFF. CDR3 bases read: TGTGCCAGCAGCTTAGAGGGCCGTACTGAA.

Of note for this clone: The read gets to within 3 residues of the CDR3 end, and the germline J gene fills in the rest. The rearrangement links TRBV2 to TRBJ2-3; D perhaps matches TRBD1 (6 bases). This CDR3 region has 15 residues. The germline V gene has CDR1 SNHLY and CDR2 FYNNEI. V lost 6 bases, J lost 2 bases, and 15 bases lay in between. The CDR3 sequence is CASSRQVQLTDTQYF. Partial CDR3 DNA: TGTGCCAGCAGCCGACAGGTCCAGCTCACAGATACG. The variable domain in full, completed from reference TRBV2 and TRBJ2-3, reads EPEVTQTPSHQVTQMGQEVILRCVPISNHLYFYWYRQILGQKVEFLVSFYNNEISEKSEIFDDQFSVERPDGSNFTLKIRSTKLEDSAMYFCASSRQVQLTDTQYFGPGTRLTVL.

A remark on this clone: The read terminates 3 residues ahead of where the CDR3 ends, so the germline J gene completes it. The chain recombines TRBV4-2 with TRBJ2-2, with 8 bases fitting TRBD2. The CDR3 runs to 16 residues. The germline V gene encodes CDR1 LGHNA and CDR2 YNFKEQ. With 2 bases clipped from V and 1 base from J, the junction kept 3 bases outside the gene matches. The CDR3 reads CASSQTSGRNTGELFF. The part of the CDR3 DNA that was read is TGTGCCAGCAGCCAAACGAGCGGGAGGAACACCGGGGAG.

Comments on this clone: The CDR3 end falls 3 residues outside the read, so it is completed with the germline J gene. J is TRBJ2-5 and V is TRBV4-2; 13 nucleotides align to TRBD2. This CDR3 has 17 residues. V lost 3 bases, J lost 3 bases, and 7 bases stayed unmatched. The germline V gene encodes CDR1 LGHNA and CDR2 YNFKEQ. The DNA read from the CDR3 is TGTGCCAGCAGCCAGGTTGGGACTAGCGGGAATGAAGAGACC. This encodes CASSQVGTSGNEET. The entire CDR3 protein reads CASSQVGTSGNEETQYF.

The CDR3 DNA, read in part, is TGTGCCTGGAGTCGTTGGCGGTCACCC. This translates into CAWSRWRSP. The whole CDR3 sequence reads CAWSRWRSPLHF. The chain combines TRBV30 with TRBJ1-6; D not resolved. With the read ending 3 residues before the CDR3 end, the germline J gene is used to fill in that end. The V end was cut by 2 bases, the J end by 10 bases, with 9 bases between. The CDR3 is 12 amino acids. Germline V lookup: CDR1 GTSNPN, CDR2 SVGIG (reference sequence). Supplemented by reference TRBV30 and TRBJ1-6, the full variable domain reads SQTIHQWPATLVQPVGSPLSLECTVEGTSNPNLYWYRQAAGRGLQLLFYSVGIGQISSEVPQNLSASRPQDRQFILSSKKLLLSDSGFYLCAWSRWRSPLHFGNGTRLTVT.

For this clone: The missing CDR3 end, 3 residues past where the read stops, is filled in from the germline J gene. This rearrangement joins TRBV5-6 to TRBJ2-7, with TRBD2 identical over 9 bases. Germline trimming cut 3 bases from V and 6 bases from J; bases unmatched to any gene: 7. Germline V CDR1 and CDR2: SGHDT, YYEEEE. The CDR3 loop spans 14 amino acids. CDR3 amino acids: CASSSLGRGGEQYF. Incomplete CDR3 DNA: TGTGCCAGCAGCTCTTTGGGGCGGGGGGGCGAG. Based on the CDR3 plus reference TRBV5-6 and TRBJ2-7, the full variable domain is DAGVTQSPTHLIKTRGQQVTLRCSPKSGHDTVSWYQQALGQGPQFIFQYYEEEERQRGNFPDRFSGHQFPNYSSELNVNALLLGDSALYLCASSSLGRGGEQYFGPGTRLTVT.

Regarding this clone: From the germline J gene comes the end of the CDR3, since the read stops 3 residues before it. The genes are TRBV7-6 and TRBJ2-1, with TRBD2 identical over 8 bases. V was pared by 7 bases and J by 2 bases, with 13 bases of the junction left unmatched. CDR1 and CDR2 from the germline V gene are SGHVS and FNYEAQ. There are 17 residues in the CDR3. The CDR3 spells CASTFGDDSGAYNEQFF. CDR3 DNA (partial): TGTGCCAGCACCTTTGGGGACGATAGCGGGGCCTACAATGAG.

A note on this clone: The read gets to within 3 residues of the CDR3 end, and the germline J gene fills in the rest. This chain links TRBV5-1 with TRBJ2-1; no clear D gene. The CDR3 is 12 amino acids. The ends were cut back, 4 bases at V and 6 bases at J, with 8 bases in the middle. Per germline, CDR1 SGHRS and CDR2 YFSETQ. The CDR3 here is CASSLDLNEQFF. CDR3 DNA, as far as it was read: TGCGCCAGCAGCCTAGATCTCAATGAG.

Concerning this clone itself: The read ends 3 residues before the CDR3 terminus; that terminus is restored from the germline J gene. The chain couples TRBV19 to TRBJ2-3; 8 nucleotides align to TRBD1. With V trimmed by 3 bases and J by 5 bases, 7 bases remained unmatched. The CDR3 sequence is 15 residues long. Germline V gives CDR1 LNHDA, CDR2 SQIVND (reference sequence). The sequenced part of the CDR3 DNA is TGTGCCAGTAGTATTCTGGTACAGGGGGGAGATACG. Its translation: CASSILVQGGDT. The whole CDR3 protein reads CASSILVQGGDTQYF.

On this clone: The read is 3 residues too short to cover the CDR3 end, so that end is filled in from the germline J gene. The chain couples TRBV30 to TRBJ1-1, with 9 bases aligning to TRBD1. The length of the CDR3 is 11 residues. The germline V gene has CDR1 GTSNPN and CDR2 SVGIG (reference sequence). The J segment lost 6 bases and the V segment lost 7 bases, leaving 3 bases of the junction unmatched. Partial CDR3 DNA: TGTGCCTTACAGGGGGCTTCTGAA. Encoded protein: CALQGASE. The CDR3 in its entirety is CALQGASEAFF.

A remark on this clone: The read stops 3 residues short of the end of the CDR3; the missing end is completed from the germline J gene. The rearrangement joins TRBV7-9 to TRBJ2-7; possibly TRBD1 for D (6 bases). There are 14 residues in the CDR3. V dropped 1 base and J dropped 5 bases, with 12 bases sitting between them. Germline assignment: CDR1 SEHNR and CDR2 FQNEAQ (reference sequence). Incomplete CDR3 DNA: TGTGCCAGCAGCTTAGGAAGGGGGAGCGACGAG. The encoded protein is CASSLGRGSDE. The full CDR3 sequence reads CASSLGRGSDEQYF.

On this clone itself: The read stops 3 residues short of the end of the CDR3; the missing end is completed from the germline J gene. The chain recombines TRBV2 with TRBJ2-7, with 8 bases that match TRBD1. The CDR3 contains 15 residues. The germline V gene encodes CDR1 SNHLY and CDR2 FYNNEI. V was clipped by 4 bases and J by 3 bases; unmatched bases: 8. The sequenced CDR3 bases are TGTGCCAGCAGTGGGGGGGACAGGCCTTACTACGAG. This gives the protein CASSGGDRPYYE. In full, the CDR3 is CASSGGDRPYYEQYF.

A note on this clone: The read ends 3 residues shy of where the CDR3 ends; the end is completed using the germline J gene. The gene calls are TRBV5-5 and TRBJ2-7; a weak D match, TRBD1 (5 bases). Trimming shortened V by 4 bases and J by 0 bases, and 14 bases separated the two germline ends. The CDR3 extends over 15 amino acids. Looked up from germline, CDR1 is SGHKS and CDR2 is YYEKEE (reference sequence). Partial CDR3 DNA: TGTGCCAGCAGCATAGGGGATCTGGGCTCCTACGAG. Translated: CASSIGDLGSYE. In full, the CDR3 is CASSIGDLGSYEQYF.

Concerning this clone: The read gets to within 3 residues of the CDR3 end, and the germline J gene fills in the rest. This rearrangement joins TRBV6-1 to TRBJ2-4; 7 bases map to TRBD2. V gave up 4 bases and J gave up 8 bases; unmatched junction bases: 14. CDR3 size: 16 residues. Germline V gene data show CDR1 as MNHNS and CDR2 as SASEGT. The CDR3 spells CASSARGEAGDDIQYF. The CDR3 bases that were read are TGTGCCAGCAGTGCCCGGGGGGAGGCGGGAGATGACATT.